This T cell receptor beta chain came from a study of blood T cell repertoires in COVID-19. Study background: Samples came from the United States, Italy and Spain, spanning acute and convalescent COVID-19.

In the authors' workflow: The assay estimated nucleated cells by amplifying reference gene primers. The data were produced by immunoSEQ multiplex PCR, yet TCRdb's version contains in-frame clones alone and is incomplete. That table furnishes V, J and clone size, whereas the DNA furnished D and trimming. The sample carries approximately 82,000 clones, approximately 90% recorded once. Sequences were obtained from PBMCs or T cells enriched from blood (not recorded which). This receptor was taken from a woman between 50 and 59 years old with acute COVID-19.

The CDR3 sequence is CASSLAGGLGGGYQPQHF. CDR3 sequence (DNA): TGTGCCAGCAGCTTAGCGGGTGGATTAGGCGGGGGCTATCAGCCCCAGCATTTT. The V gene is TRBV7-8, the J gene TRBJ1-5; tentatively, D is TRBD1 (6 bases). From germline, CDR1 is SGHVS and CDR2 FQNEAQ. The V gene lost 0 bases and the J gene lost 5 bases, with 20 bases spanning the gap. The CDR3 is 18 amino acids.